Listed here are 24 T cell receptor beta chains from one sample, sequenced in a study of regulatory T cells in long-lasting Graves disease. Sample time point: newly diagnosed GD, antithyroid drugs for less than 3 months. Preparation of the TCR library used RNA extracted from PBMCs. TCR beta libraries were built with iRepertoire HTBI primers and Arm-PCR of CDR3 regions. TCRdb re-called the multiplex PCR reads with MiXCR, one entry per CDR3 protein. The table includes some 240,000 distinct CDR3 sequences, 15% to 20% detected once. The same sample was also used in a study of T cells in Graves' hyperthyroidism and ophthalmopathy.

Sequencing was performed on peripheral blood mononuclear cells (PBMCs), taken at new diagnosis, from a patient treated with antithyroid drugs. Every receptor here comes from a woman between 25 and 40 years old with Graves disease.

This clonotype was seen a handful of times. The rearrangement uses TRBV5-4 and TRBJ2-3; a weak D match, TRBD1 (5 bases). CDR1 and CDR2 (germline): SGHNT, YYREEE (reference sequence). The CDR3 has 14 amino acids. The V gene lost 7 bases and the J gene lost 2 bases, with 14 bases spanning the gap. CDR3 in DNA: TGTGCCAGCCAGACAGACCCTAACACAGATACGCAGTATTTT. It is translated as CASQTDPNTDTQYF.

As for this clonotype: A much larger clone differs from this one at a single base, so this may be a read error. This chain links TRBV20-1 with TRBJ2-3; TRBD2 might be the D (5 bases). The ends were cut back, 7 bases at V and 8 bases at J, with 16 bases in the middle. Germline CDR1 DFQATT, CDR2 SNEGSKA (reference sequence). The CDR3 is 12 residues long. The CDR3 nucleotides read TGCAGTGTTACCAAAGTCGGAGGTACGCAGTATTTT. It specifies CSVTKVGGTQYF.

The chain is built from TRBV4-2 and TRBJ2-7, with a possible D match to TRBD2 (6 bases). Deletions cut 8 bases from V and 0 bases from J, with 14 bases between. The CDR3 has 14 amino acids. The germline gives CDR1 LGHNA, CDR2 YNFKEQ. CDR3 region: CASGSGLSSYEQYF. In DNA, the CDR3 is TGTGCCAGCGGGTCGGGACTGAGCTCCTACGAGCAGTACTTC.

There are many counts of this clonotype. The rearrangement joins TRBV11-3 to TRBJ2-7; D unresolved. V was clipped by 0 bases and J by 2 bases, with 2 bases between them. Germline V gene data show CDR1 as SGHNT and CDR2 as YENEEA. This CDR3 has 12 residues. For the CDR3, the DNA is TGTGCCAGCAGCTTAGACGCCTACGAGCAGTACTTC. Protein sequence: CASSLDAYEQYF.

This clonotype was seen repeatedly, ten times or more. This chain links TRBV28 with TRBJ1-2; the D is unclear. V lost 4 bases and J 1 base, leaving 7 bases between the germline ends. The CDR3 is 13 residues long. Germline V lookup: CDR1 MDHEN, CDR2 SYDVKM. CDR3: CASSWTNNYGYTF. CDR3 DNA sequence: TGTGCCAGCAGTTGGACTAATAACTATGGCTACACCTTC.

This clonotype has at least ten counts. This chain uses TRBV4-1 with TRBJ1-4; perhaps TRBD1 as D (6 bases). The CDR3 contains 15 residues. CDR1 MGHRA and CDR2 YSYEKL come from the germline V gene. V lost 4 bases to trimming and J lost 3 bases, with 12 bases between them. The CDR3 nucleotides read TGCGCCAGCAGCCCGAACAGGGCGCCTAATGAAAAACTGTTTTTT. It codes for CASSPNRAPNEKLFF.

There are many counts of this clonotype. The chain has TRBV2 and TRBJ2-1, with TRBD2 matching over 11 bases. This CDR3 contains 14 residues. V gave up 3 bases and J gave up 6 bases; unmatched junction bases: 1. CDR1 and CDR2 (germline): SNHLY, FYNNEI. The CDR3 is CASSEGLAVNEQFF. The DNA of the CDR3 is TGTGCCAGCAGTGAGGGACTAGCGGTCAATGAGCAGTTCTTC.

This clonotype was observed many times. V and J are TRBV11-3 and TRBJ2-1; D unclear. CDR1 is SGHNT, CDR2 YENEEA, per germline. There are 11 residues in the CDR3. The V end lost 5 bases, the J end lost 5 bases, and 4 bases lay between the germline ends. The CDR3 loop reads CASSLNNEQFF. CDR3 nucleotide sequence: TGTGCCAGCAGCCTGAACAATGAGCAGTTCTTC. Full variable domain (outside the CDR3, taken from reference TRBV11-3 and TRBJ2-1): EAGVVQSPRYKIIEKKQPVAFWCNPISGHNTLYWYLQNLGQGPELLIRYENEEAVDDSQLPKDRFSAERLKGVDSTLKIQPAELGDSAVYLCASSLNNEQFFGPGTRLTVL.

At least ten counts were recorded for this clonotype. The chain couples TRBV5-4 to TRBJ1-2; D not resolved. Per the germline V gene, CDR1 is SGHNT and CDR2 is YYREEE (reference sequence). V shed 4 bases and J shed 4 bases, with 14 bases lying between them. There are 14 residues in the CDR3. This CDR3 reads CASSPSVSAYGYTF. The CDR3 nucleotides are TGTGCCAGCAGCCCTTCAGTCAGTGCCTATGGCTACACCTTC.

The table lists this clonotype with many counts. The gene calls are TRBV28 and TRBJ1-4; TRBD1 is a possible D gene (5 bases). The CDR3 is 16 residues long. Trimming stripped 6 bases from V and 3 bases from J, with 17 bases between. From germline, CDR1 is MDHEN and CDR2 SYDVKM. CDR3 sequence: CASSPFQGGPNEKLFF. Written as DNA, the CDR3 is TGTGCCAGCAGCCCTTTTCAGGGAGGACCTAATGAAAAACTGTTTTTT.

The V call is TRBV5-6, the J call TRBJ1-6; 7 bases agree with TRBD1. CDR3 size: 14 residues. Per the germline V gene, CDR1 is SGHDT and CDR2 is YYEEEE. J gave up 14 bases and V 1 base, and 9 bases lay outside the gene matches. The CDR3 loop is CASSLQGRQGALHF. The CDR3 nucleotides read TGTGCCAGCAGCTTGCAGGGAAGGCAGGGGGCCCTCCACTTT.

This clonotype was picked up many times. The rearrangement uses TRBV10-2 and TRBJ2-2; D possibly corresponds to TRBD1 (6 bases). The CDR3 is made up of 15 amino acids. Trimming cost V 10 bases and J 1 base, with 16 bases left between them. CDR1 and CDR2 (germline): WSHSY, SAAADI. CDR3 bases: TGCGCCACCGCCATAACAGGGAGGAACACCGGGGAGCTGTTTTTT. This translates into CATAITGRNTGELFF.

This clonotype showed up many times. The chain recombines TRBV7-9 with TRBJ2-7; D is perhaps TRBD1 (7 bases). CDR3 size: 13 residues. CDR1 is SEHNR, CDR2 FQNEAQ, per germline (reference sequence). V was clipped by 8 bases and J by 0 bases, with 11 bases between them. The CDR3 nucleotides read TGTGCCAGCGGCAGGGGGGCCTCCTACGAGCAGTACTTC. Protein: CASGRGASYEQYF.

This chain uses TRBV2 with TRBJ2-1; 9 bases fit TRBD1. CDR3 length: 13 residues. Germline V gene sequence: CDR1 SNHLY, CDR2 FYNNEI. J gave up 15 bases and V 7 bases, and 13 bases lay outside the gene matches. The CDR3 protein is CASTDGGTGIAFF. For the CDR3, the DNA is TGTGCCAGCACCGACGGTGGGACAGGGATTGCGTTCTTC.

This clonotype was found many times. This could be a read error, since a much larger clone is one nucleotide away. The chain joins TRBV7-8 to TRBJ2-5; the match to TRBD2 covers 11 bases. This CDR3 is 14 amino acids long. Germline V gene lookup returns CDR1 SGHVS and CDR2 FQNEAQ. CDR3 in DNA: TGTGCCAGCAGCCTAGCGGGAGGACAAGAGGCCCAGTACTTC. Encoded protein: CASSLAGGQEAQYF.

This clonotype was seen repeatedly, ten times or more. The CDR3 DNA reads as TGTGCCAGCAGTTTACGACCTCACAGTAATCAGCCCCAGCATTTT. Translation gives CASSLRPHSNQPQHF. This chain joins TRBV12-3 or TRBV12-4 and TRBJ1-5; D gene uncertain. The CDR3 loop spans 15 amino acids. V lost 2 bases to trimming and J lost 4 bases, with 12 bases between them.

This clonotype was detected many times. The chain carries TRBV20-1 and TRBJ1-4; D is ambiguous. CDR1 and CDR2 (germline): DFQATT, SNEGSKA (reference sequence). This CDR3 contains 16 residues. V lost 0 bases to trimming and J lost 7 bases, with 18 bases between them. CDR3 amino acids: CSARDVFWGGSEKLFF. The CDR3, as DNA: TGCAGTGCTAGAGATGTTTTTTGGGGAGGTAGTGAAAAACTGTTTTTT.

This clonotype occurred many times. The chain combines TRBV6-5 with TRBJ1-5; TRBD1 is a possible D gene (6 bases). Trimming shortened V by 4 bases and J by 5 bases, and 12 bases separated the two germline ends. Germline V gene sequence: CDR1 MNHEY, CDR2 SVGAGI. CDR3 length equals 14 residues. The CDR3 region is CASSLDRYDQPQHF. The CDR3 DNA reads TGTGCCAGCAGTTTAGACAGGTACGATCAGCCCCAGCATTTT.

This clonotype occurred many times. The chain couples TRBV6-5 to TRBJ2-7, with D possibly matching TRBD2 (5 bases). Per germline, CDR1 MNHEY and CDR2 SVGAGI. V was shortened by 4 bases and J by 1 base, with 14 bases between the two germline ends. The CDR3 is 15 residues long. CDR3 residues: CASSSLGGLSYEQYF. DNA for the CDR3: TGTGCCAGCAGTTCCTTAGGAGGTCTATCCTACGAGCAGTACTTC.

This clonotype appeared many times. The chain has TRBV5-5 and TRBJ2-2; a weak D match, TRBD1 (6 bases). The CDR3 extends over 16 amino acids. Germline loops: CDR1 SGHKS, CDR2 YYEKEE (reference sequence). The V and J ends lost 3 bases and 2 bases respectively, with 14 bases between them. CDR3 loop: CASSYRQDPNTGELFF. CDR3 DNA sequence: TGTGCCAGCAGCTATCGACAGGACCCCAACACCGGGGAGCTGTTTTTT.

This clonotype has at least ten counts. The V and J genes are TRBV20-1 and TRBJ2-7; 9 bases align to TRBD2. The CDR3 runs to 15 residues. Unmatched junction bases numbered 16, after V lost 6 bases and J lost 7 bases. Germline values: CDR1 DFQATT, CDR2 SNEGSKA (reference sequence). The CDR3 spells CSAPNLAGSPGEQYF. CDR3 nucleotide sequence: TGCAGTGCCCCTAACCTAGCGGGGTCCCCGGGGGAGCAGTACTTC.

This clonotype was observed a handful of times. The chain recombines TRBV4-1 with TRBJ1-2, with D possibly being TRBD1 (5 bases). The length of the CDR3 is 15 residues. Germline values: CDR1 MGHRA, CDR2 YSYEKL. V lost 3 bases, J lost 6 bases, and 17 bases lay in between. This chain's CDR3 is CASSHTPPGNDGYTF. The CDR3 DNA reads TGCGCCAGCAGCCACACCCCCCCAGGGAATGATGGCTACACCTTC.

A word on this clonotype: Because the CDR3 is missing its conserved closing phenylalanine or tryptophan, this is likely a read error. This chain uses TRBV11-2 with TRBJ2-7; 10 bases are shared with TRBD1. CDR1 and CDR2 (germline): SGHAT, FQNNGV. The CDR3 is made up of 15 amino acids. Trimming removed 8 bases from V and 3 bases from J; junction bases left unmatched: 10. The CDR3 region is CASGIGDRGGYEQYC. The CDR3 nucleotides are TGTGCCAGCGGGATAGGGGACAGGGGAGGCTACGAGCAGTACTGT.

This clonotype was counted at least ten times. V gene TRBV12-3 or TRBV12-4 combines with J gene TRBJ1-1; tentative D call: TRBD1 (5 bases). The V and J ends lost 7 bases and 1 base respectively, with 16 bases between them. CDR3 length: 15 amino acids. CDR3 region: CASILSSGQNTEAFF. In DNA form, the CDR3 reads TGTGCCAGCATCCTTTCATCGGGGCAGAACACTGAAGCTTTCTTT.